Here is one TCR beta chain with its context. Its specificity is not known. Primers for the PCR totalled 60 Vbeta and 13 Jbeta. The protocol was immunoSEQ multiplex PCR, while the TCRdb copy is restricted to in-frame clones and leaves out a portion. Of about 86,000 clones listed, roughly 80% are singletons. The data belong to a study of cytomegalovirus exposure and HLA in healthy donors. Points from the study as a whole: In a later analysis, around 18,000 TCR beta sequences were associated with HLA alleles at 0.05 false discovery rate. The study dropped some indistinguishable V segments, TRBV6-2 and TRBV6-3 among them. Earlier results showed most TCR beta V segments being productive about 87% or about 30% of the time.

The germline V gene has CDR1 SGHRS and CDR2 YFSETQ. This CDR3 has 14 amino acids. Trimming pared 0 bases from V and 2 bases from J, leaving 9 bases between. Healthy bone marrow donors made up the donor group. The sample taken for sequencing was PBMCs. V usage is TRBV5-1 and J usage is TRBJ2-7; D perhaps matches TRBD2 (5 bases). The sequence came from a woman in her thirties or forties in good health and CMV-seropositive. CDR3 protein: CASSLAGLPYEQYF. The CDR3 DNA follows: TGCGCCAGCAGCTTGGCCGGACTTCCCTACGAGCAGTACTTC.